Reported below is one T cell receptor beta chain. Its cognate antigen is unknown. This sample was taken from a study of T cell clones after liver transplantation. Study background: Draws occurred before transplant, before withdrawal, and after complete or failed withdrawal.

Findings and caveats of the study: Donor-reactive sequences fell more than third party-reactive ones, suggesting partial deletion.

The repertoire was sequenced with immunoSEQ multiplex PCR; TCRdb's copy has only in-frame clones and lacks some. Among roughly 100,000 clones listed, 80% to 90% were seen once. The CDR3 loop spans 17 amino acids. Germline V CDR1 and CDR2: LGHNA, YSLEER. Trimming cost V 0 bases and J 2 bases; bases outside gene matches: 8. The clonotype originates from a human patient who received a liver transplant. Certain T cells may be donor cells from the graft. The chain joins TRBV4-3 to TRBJ2-3; 7 bases line up with TRBD2. The material was CD4+ T cells from blood, obtained approximately 50 months after liver transplant. The CDR3, as DNA: TGCGCCAGCAGCCAAGAGGCGTTGCGGGGGTCCACAGATACGCAGTATTTT. Translation gives CASSQEALRGSTDTQYF.